This entry is about one T cell receptor beta chain. Its specificity is unknown. Germline V gene sequence: CDR1 KGHSH, CDR2 LQKENI. There are 14 residues in the CDR3. With 4 bases removed from V and 0 bases from J, the gap between germline ends came to 9 bases. This sample is part of a study of beta chain features in type 1 diabetes. Study results and caveats: The study found moderately but significantly shorter TCRB CDR3s in all four CD4+ subsets of Type 1 diabetes patients. Diminished insertions and augmented deletions at VDJ junctions characterized type 1 diabetes patients.

Isolated RNA was reverse transcribed in full, so expressed TCRB transcripts were sequenced. Assay: immunoSEQ multiplex PCR; the TCRdb copy retains only in-frame clones and omits some. The table records approximately 730,000 clones, roughly 12% of them present only once. This TCR was recovered from a man aged 18 to 29 with type 1 diabetes. What was sequenced was naive CD4+ T cells from blood. The V call is TRBV18, the J call TRBJ1-1; weak D call: TRBD1 (5 bases). The CDR3 here is CASSQNRLNTEAFF. The CDR3 DNA sequence: TGTGCCAGCTCACAGAACAGGCTGAACACTGAAGCTTTCTTT.